The source of this T cell receptor (beta chain) is a study of blood T cells in healthy people across ages. A second PCR of roughly 6 to 12 cycles used a sample-barcoded 5' primer and a J-beta primer mix. TCRdb used MiXCR to reprocess the 5' RACE reads, holding one entry per CDR3 protein. The table lists some 860,000 distinct CDR3 sequences, 45% to 70% of them singletons. Sequencing was performed on blood. This clonotype was obtained from a man in his forties in good health.

CDR3 amino acids: CASSVEGTVNTEAFF. The CDR3 DNA sequence: TGTGCCAGCAGCGTAGAAGGGACGGTGAACACTGAAGCTTTCTTT. The chain couples TRBV9 to TRBJ1-1; a possible D gene is TRBD1 (5 bases). This CDR3 spans 15 amino acids. Trimming removed 0 bases at V and 0 bases at J, with 9 bases between. Germline V gene sequence: CDR1 SGDLS, CDR2 YYNGEE. Combining the CDR3 with reference TRBV9 and TRBJ1-1 gives the whole variable domain DSGVTQTPKHLITATGQRVTLRCSPRSGDLSVYWYQQSLDQGLQFLIQYYNGEERAKGNILERFSAQQFPDLHSELNLSSLELGDSALYFCASSVEGTVNTEAFFGQGTRLTVV.